The present T cell receptor (beta chain) was sequenced within a study of T cell repertoires in cytomegalovirus infection. Study-wide background: Carrying CMV and the relevant HLA type showed in public TCR beta signatures.

Each CDR3 protein is one row after TCRdb ran MiXCR on the reads. The profile shows about 230,000 distinct CDR3 sequences, about 23% of them singletons. Findings and limits, study-wide: There were HLA-C-restricted CMV-specific TCR beta clonotypes dominating the ex vivo response. Public TCR beta family frequency separated CMV-and-HLA carriers, including in an independent cohort.

There are 13 residues in the CDR3. Germline CDR1 reads KGHDR; CDR2 reads SFDVKD. The count of this clonotype is one. What it binds is not known. Its ends do not fully match the called genes, so a read error is possible. The sequencing input was CD8+ T cells from PBMCs. The TCR sequence derives from a human donor in good health (CMV status not recorded). Some clones in this sample may be carry-over from other donors' samples. The V call is TRBV24-1, the J call TRBJ2-2; D remains unclear. CDR3 protein: CVTRDENTGELFF. Here the CDR3 DNA reads TGTGTCACCAGAGACGAGAACACCGGGGAGCTGTTTTTT.